These 6 T cell receptor beta chains came from one sample sequenced in a study of cytomegalovirus exposure and HLA in healthy donors. The protocol was immunoSEQ multiplex PCR, while the TCRdb copy is restricted to in-frame clones and leaves out a portion. The sample shows around 130,000 clones, 88% of them seen only once. Sequenced material: PBMCs. The origin of the receptors is a man younger than 40 in good health and CMV-seronegative.

The chain employs TRBV6-5 and TRBJ1-5; a weak D match, TRBD1 (6 bases). CDR3 size: 15 residues. The V end lost 2 bases, the J end lost 4 bases, and 12 bases lay between the germline ends. Looked up from germline, CDR1 is MNHEY and CDR2 is SVGAGI. The CDR3 region has the DNA TGTGCCAGCAGTTACGATTTCAGGGGTAATCAGCCCCAGCATTTT. Amino acids: CASSYDFRGNQPQHF.

The chain carries TRBV11-2 and TRBJ1-2; 7 bases fit TRBD1. The germline gives CDR1 SGHAT, CDR2 FQNNGV. The length of the CDR3 is 15 residues. The ends lost 9 bases at V and 4 bases at J; junction bases unmatched: 14. This CDR3 reads CARDRGGQVPYGYTF. The CDR3 coding sequence is TGTGCCAGGGATAGAGGCGGACAGGTCCCCTATGGCTACACCTTC.

This chain uses TRBV7-9 with TRBJ2-2; D remains ambiguous. Germline CDR1 reads SEHNR; CDR2 reads FQNEAQ (reference sequence). This CDR3 has 14 residues. V lost 2 bases to trimming and J lost 2 bases, with 6 bases between them. The CDR3 sequence is CASSLIPNTGELFF. CDR3 coding DNA: TGTGCCAGCAGCTTAATCCCTAACACCGGGGAGCTGTTTTTT. The full variable domain, with the rest looked up from reference TRBV7-9 and TRBJ2-2, is DTGVSQNPRHKITKRGQNVTFRCDPISEHNRLYWYRQTLGQGPEFLTYFQNEAQLEKSRLLSDRFSAERPKGSFSTLEIQRTEQGDSAMYLCASSLIPNTGELFFGEGSRLTVL.

The rearrangement links TRBV6-1 to TRBJ1-2; D unresolved. Per germline, CDR1 MNHNS and CDR2 SASEGT. This CDR3 has 13 amino acids. V was pared by 7 bases and J by 4 bases, with 13 bases between. This chain's CDR3 is CASTVQNSYGYTF. CDR3 nucleotide sequence: TGTGCCAGCACTGTACAGAATTCCTATGGCTACACCTTC.

Here the CDR3 reads CASTFGGDVNQPQHF. The CDR3 region has the DNA TGTGCCAGCACTTTCGGGGGGGACGTCAATCAGCCCCAGCATTTT. The chain combines TRBV19 with TRBJ1-5; D is possibly TRBD1 (5 bases). In germline, CDR1 is LNHDA, CDR2 SQIVND (reference sequence). Trimming shortened V by 9 bases and J by 3 bases, and 18 bases separated the two germline ends. The CDR3 is 15 amino acids.

This chain uses TRBV19 with TRBJ2-1; no clear D. V shed 7 bases and J shed 0 bases, with 16 bases lying between them. CDR3 length: 16 amino acids. CDR1 is LNHDA and CDR2 is SQIVND in the germline V gene (reference sequence). As DNA, the CDR3 is TGTGCCAGTACCCCCCTGGCGGTGAGCTCCTACAATGAGCAGTTCTTC. It specifies CASTPLAVSSYNEQFF.